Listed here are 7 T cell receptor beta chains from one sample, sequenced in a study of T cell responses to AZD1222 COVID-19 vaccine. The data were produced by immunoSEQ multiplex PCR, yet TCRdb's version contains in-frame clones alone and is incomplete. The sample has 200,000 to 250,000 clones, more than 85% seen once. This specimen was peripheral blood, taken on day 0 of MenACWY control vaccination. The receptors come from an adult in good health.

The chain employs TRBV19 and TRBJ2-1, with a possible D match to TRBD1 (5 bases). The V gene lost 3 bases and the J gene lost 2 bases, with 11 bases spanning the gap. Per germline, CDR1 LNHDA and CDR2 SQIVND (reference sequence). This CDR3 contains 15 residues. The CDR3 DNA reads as TGTGCCAGTAGTATTACTGACAGTGCCTACAATGAGCAGTTCTTC. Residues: CASSITDSAYNEQFF.

CDR3 in amino acids: CASSPRIGTSGGNEQFF. CDR3 nucleotides: TGTGCCAGCTCACCAAGGATAGGGACTAGCGGGGGTAATGAGCAGTTCTTC. This rearrangement joins TRBV18 to TRBJ2-1; 14 bases map to TRBD2. V was pared by 2 bases and J by 7 bases, with 7 bases of the junction left unmatched. Looked up from germline, CDR1 is KGHSH and CDR2 is LQKENI. The CDR3 totals 17 residues. Full variable domain (missing parts from reference TRBV18 and TRBJ2-1): NAGVMQNPRHLVRRRGQEARLRCSPMKGHSHVYWYRQLPEEGLKFMVYLQKENIIDESGMPKERFSAEFPKEGPSILRIQQVVRGDSAAYFCASSPRIGTSGGNEQFFGPGTRLTVL.

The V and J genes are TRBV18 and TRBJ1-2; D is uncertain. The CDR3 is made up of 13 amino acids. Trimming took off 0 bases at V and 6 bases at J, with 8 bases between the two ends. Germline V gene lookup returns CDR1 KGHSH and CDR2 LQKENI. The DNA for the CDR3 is TGTGCCAGCTCACCACCAAACCGCGATGGCTACACCTTC. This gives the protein CASSPPNRDGYTF.

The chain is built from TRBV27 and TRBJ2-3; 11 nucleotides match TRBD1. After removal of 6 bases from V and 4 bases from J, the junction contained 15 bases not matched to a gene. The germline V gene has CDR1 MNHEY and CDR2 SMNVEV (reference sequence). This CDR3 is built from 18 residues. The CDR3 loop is CASSYRDRGRVTSDTQYF. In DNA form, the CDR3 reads TGTGCCAGCAGCTACCGGGACAGGGGGAGGGTGACCTCAGATACGCAGTATTTT.

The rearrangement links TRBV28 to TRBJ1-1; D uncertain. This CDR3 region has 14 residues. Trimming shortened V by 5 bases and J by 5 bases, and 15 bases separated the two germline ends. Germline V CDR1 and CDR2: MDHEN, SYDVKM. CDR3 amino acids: CASSPLGRETEAFF. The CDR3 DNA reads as TGTGCCAGCAGTCCCTTAGGGAGGGAGACTGAAGCTTTCTTT.

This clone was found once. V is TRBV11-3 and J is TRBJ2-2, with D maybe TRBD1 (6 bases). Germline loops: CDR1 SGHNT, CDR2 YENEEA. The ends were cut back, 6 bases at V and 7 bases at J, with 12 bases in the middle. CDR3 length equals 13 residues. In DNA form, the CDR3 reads TGTGCCAGCAGGAGACAGGCAGGCGGGGAGCTGTTTTTT. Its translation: CASRRQAGGELFF.

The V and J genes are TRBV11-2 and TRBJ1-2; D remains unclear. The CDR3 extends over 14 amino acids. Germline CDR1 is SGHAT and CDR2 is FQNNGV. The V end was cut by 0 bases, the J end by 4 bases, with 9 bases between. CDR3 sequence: CASSLDQNSYGYTF. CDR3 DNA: TGTGCCAGCAGCTTAGATCAAAACAGCTATGGCTACACCTTC.